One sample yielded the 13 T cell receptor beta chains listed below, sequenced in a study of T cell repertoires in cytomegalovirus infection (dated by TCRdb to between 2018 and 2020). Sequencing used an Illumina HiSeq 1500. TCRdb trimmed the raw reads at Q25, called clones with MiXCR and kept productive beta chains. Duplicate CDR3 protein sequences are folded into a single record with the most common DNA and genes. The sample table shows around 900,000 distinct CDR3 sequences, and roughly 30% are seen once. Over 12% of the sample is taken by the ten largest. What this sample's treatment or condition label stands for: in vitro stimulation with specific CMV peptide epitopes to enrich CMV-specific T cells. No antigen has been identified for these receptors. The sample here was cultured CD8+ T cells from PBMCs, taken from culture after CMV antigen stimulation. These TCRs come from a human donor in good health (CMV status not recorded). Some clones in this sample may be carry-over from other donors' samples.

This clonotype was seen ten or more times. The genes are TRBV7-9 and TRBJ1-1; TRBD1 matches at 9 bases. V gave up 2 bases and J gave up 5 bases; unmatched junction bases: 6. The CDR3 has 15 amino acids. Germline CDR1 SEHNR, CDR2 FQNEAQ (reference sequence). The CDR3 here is CASSLRGQGRTEAFF. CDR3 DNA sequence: TGTGCCAGCAGCTTAAGGGGACAGGGTCGGACTGAAGCTTTCTTT.

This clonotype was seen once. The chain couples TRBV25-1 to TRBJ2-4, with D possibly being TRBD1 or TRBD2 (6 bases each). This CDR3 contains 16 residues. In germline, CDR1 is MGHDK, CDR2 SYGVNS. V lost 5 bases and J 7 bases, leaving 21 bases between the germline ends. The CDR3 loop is CASSTGGGDLRNIQYF. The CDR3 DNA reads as TGTGCCAGCAGTACTGGGGGCGGGGACCTCAGGAACATTCAGTACTTC.

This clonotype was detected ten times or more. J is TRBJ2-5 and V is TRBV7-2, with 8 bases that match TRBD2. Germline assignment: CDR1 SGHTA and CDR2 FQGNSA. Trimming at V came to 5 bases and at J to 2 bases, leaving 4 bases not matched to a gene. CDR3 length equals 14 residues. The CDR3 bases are TGTGCCAGCAGCGCACTAGCGGATCAAGAGACCCAGTACTTC. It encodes CASSALADQETQYF.

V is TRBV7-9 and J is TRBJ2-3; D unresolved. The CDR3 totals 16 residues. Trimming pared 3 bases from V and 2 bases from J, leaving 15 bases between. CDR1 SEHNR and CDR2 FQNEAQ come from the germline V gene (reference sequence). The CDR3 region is CASSFPVTVPTDTQYF. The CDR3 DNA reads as TGTGCCAGCAGCTTCCCGGTAACAGTCCCCACAGATACGCAGTATTTT.

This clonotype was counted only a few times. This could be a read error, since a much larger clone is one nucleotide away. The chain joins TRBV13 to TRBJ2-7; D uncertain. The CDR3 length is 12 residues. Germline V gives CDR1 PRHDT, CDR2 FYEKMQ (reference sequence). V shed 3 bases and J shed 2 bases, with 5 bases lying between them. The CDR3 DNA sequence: TGTGCCAGCAGCTTCGAGGCCTACGAGCAGTACTTC. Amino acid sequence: CASSFEAYEQYF.

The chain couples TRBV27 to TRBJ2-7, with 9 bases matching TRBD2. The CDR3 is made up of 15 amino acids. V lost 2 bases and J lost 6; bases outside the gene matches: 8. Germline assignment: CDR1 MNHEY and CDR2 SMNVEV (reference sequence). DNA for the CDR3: TGTGCCAGCAGTTTAATAGGGACTAGCCTCGTCGAGCAGTACTTC. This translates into CASSLIGTSLVEQYF.

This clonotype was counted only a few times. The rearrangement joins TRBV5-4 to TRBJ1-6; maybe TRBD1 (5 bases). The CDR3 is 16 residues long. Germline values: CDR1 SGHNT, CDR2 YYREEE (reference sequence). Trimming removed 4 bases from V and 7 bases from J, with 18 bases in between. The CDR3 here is CASSATTGTLNSPLHF. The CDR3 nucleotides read TGTGCCAGCAGCGCGACGACCGGGACTCTAAATTCACCCCTCCACTTT.

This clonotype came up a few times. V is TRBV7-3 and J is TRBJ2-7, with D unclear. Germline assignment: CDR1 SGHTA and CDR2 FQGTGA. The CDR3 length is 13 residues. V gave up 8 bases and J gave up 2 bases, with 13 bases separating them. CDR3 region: CASSGLATYEQYV. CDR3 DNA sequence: TGTGCCAGCTCGGGCCTTGCGACCTACGAGCAGTACGTC.

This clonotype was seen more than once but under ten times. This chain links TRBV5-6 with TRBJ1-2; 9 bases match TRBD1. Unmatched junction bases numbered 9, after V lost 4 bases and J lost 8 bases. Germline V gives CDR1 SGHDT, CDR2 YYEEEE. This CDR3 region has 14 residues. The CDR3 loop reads CASSTHRGLNGYTF. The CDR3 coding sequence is TGTGCCAGCAGCACGCACAGGGGGCTGAACGGCTACACCTTC.

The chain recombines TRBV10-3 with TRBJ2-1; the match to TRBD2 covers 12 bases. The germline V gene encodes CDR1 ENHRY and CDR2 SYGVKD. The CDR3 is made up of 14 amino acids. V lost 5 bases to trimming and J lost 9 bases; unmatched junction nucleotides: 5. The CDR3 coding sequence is TGTGCCATCAGTTCGACTAGCGGGGGAGGTGAGCAGTTCTTC. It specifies CAISSTSGGGEQFF.

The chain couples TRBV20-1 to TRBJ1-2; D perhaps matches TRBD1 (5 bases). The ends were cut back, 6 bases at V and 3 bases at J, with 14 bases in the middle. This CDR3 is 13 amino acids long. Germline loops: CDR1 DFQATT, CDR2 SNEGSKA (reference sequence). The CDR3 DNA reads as TGCAGTGCCGGGGACCCAGGCGACTATGGCTACACCTTC. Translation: CSAGDPGDYGYTF.

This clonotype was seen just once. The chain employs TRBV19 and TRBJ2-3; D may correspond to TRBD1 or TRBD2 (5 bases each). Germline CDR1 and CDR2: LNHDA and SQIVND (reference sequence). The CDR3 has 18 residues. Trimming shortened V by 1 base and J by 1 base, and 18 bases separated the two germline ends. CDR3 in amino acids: CASSIGLVGVHRTDTQYF. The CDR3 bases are TGTGCCAGTAGTATAGGGCTAGTGGGGGTCCATCGCACAGATACGCAGTATTTT.

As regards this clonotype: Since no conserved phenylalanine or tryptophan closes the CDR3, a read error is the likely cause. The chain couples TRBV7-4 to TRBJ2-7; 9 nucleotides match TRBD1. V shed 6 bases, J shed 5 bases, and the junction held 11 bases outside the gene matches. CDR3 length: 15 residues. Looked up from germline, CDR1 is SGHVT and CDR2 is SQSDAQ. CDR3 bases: TGTGCCAGCAGTTTTCCGGGACAGGGAGTCGACGAGCAGTACTCC. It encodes CASSFPGQGVDEQYS.